The rows below give T cell receptor beta chains drawn from one sample of a study of CD8+ T cells in alopecia areata. Measured with immunoSEQ multiplex PCR; TCRdb has only the in-frame clones, and not every one. The sample consists of around 50,000 clones, 95% to 97% of them appearing once. This specimen was CD8+ T cells sorted from blood, taken at week 0. The receptors come from a human donor with alopecia areata. The CDR3 runs from the conserved cysteine through the conserved F or W. D genes are given only for firm matches. Clone sizes are given selectively: once, few, many, or a class where the clone is expanded.

V gene	J gene	D gene	clone size	CDR3 DNA	CDR3 protein
TRBV4-1	TRBJ2-3	NA	NA	TGCGCCAGCAGCTACTTCCTGGCGGTGGGGGGGCCATCTGATACGCAGTATTTT	CASSYFLAVGGPSDTQYF
TRBV20-1	TRBJ1-1	NA	NA	TGCAGTGCTACCGGGGAAGCTTTCTTT	CSATGEAFF
TRBV13	TRBJ2-3	NA	once	TGTGCCAGCAGCTTAGGGACCGCGGGTGATACGCAGTATTTT	CASSLGTAGDTQYF
TRBV7-8	TRBJ2-3	NA	NA	TGTGCCAGCAGCTTAGATCGAGATACGCAGTATTTT	CASSLDRDTQYF
TRBV15	TRBJ2-7	NA	NA	TGTGCCACCAGCAGAGATAGGGGGAGCCACGAGCAGTACTTC	CATSRDRGSHEQYF
TRBV7-7	TRBJ2-5	NA	NA	TGTGCTAGCAGCCAAAATCGACACTCCCGGGAGACCCAGTACTTC	CASSQNRHSRETQYF
TRBV9	TRBJ2-3	TRBD2	NA	TGTGCCAGCAGCCCCGGGACTAGCGGGGGGGCCGGAGATACGCAGTATTTT	CASSPGTSGGAGDTQYF
TRBV29-1	TRBJ1-2	NA	NA	TGCAGCGTTGATGTAGACGGCTTCTATGGCTACACCTTC	CSVDVDGFYGYTF
TRBV9	TRBJ1-1	NA	NA	TGTGCCAGCAGCCCCCTAGCCGGGACTTTCTCCTCCGCTGAAGCTTTCTTT	CASSPLAGTFSSAEAFF
TRBV29-1	TRBJ2-1	TRBD2	once	TGCAGCGGTACCGGGACTAGCGACTACAATGAGCAGTTCTTC	CSGTGTSDYNEQFF
TRBV6-5	TRBJ2-1	NA	NA	TGTGCCATCAAGAGGGGGACTCTGAGCGACAATGAGCAGTTCTTC	CAIKRGTLSDNEQFF
TRBV15	TRBJ2-3	TRBD1	once	TGTGCCACCAGCAGAGCAGGGGGTTTAGCAGATACGCAGTATTTT	CATSRAGGLADTQYF
TRBV27	TRBJ2-7	NA	NA	TGTGCCAGCAGTTCGGGTCTCTCCTACGAGCAGTACTTC	CASSSGLSYEQYF
TRBV5-1	TRBJ2-5	TRBD1	NA	TGCGCCAGCCGGACAGGGGGTTTCCAAGAGACCCAGTACTTC	CASRTGGFQETQYF
TRBV9	TRBJ2-1	TRBD2	NA	TGTGCCAGCAGCGTAATACTAGCGGGCGTCAATGAGCAGTTCTTC	CASSVILAGVNEQFF
TRBV6-1	TRBJ2-1	NA	NA	TGTGCCAGCAGTGAATGGGCGGGGGCGACCTACAATGAGCAGTTCTTC	CASSEWAGATYNEQFF
TRBV5-1	TRBJ1-2	NA	NA	TGCGCCAGCAGCTTGAAGGAGGCAGATAAAAACTATGGCTACACCTTC	CASSLKEADKNYGYTF
TRBV5-8	TRBJ2-5	TRBD2	NA	TGTGCCAGCAGCTTGAGGGTAGCGGGGGATCAAGAGACCCAGTACTTC	CASSLRVAGDQETQYF
TRBV29-1	TRBJ2-7	TRBD1	NA	TGCAGCGTCATTCCGGCCCGCCGGGGACAGGGCTCCTACGAGCAGTACTTC	CSVIPARRGQGSYEQYF
TRBV7-9	TRBJ2-7	NA	NA	TGTGCCAGCAGCTCAACAAGTGGGACACATCAGCAGTACTTC	CASSSTSGTHQQYF
TRBV7-9	TRBJ2-1	TRBD2	medium-sized	TGTGCCAGCAGCTCACAACTAGCGGGGGGGCATGAGCAGTTCTTC	CASSSQLAGGHEQFF
TRBV6-5	TRBJ2-7	NA	NA	TGTGCCAGCAGTTACTCCTGGACAGTCTACGAGCAGTACTTC	CASSYSWTVYEQYF
TRBV13	TRBJ2-5	TRBD1	NA	TGTGCCAGCAGCTTACGGGACAGGGGGCCTCAAGAGACCCAGTACTTC	CASSLRDRGPQETQYF
TRBV25-1	TRBJ1-4	TRBD1	NA	TGTGCCAGCAGTGTAGGAACAGGGGTTGAAAAACTGTTTTTT	CASSVGTGVEKLFF
TRBV27	TRBJ2-3	TRBD2	NA	TGTGCCAGCAGTTTGTCTAGCGGTTACACAGATACGCAGTATTTT	CASSLSSGYTDTQYF
TRBV6-6	TRBJ2-5	NA	NA	TGTGCCAGCAGGACAGTCCAAGAGACCCAGTACTTC	CASRTVQETQYF
TRBV5-6	TRBJ1-5	NA	once	TGTGCCAGCAGCCACAGTTACAGGGATCGCAATCAGCCCCAGCATTTT	CASSHSYRDRNQPQHF
TRBV6-5	TRBJ2-7	NA	NA	TGTGCCAGCAGTTTAGGGACGGTGGCCTACGAGCAGTACTTC	CASSLGTVAYEQYF
TRBV11-2	TRBJ2-3	TRBD2	NA	TGTGCCAGCAGCTTAGACTCCTACACTAGCGGGGAGGCAGATACGCAGTATTTT	CASSLDSYTSGEADTQYF
TRBV7-7	TRBJ2-3	NA	NA	TGTGCCAGCAGCTCCCTAGCCTGGGATACGCAGTATTTT	CASSSLAWDTQYF
TRBV9	TRBJ2-7	NA	NA	TGTGCCAGCAGCGTAAGCCAGGGGAGCTACGAGCAGTACTTC	CASSVSQGSYEQYF
TRBV7-8	TRBJ2-1	TRBD2	NA	TGTGCCAGCAGCTTAGATCGACTAGCCAATACCTACAATGAGCAGTTCTTC	CASSLDRLANTYNEQFF
TRBV27	TRBJ1-2	NA	NA	TGTGCCAGCAGTTTATCCAGGTTCCGTGGCTACACCTTC	CASSLSRFRGYTF
TRBV10-3	TRBJ2-5	TRBD2	NA	TGTGCCATCAGTGACCCGGGACTAGCCCATGAGACCCAGTACTTC	CAISDPGLAHETQYF
TRBV27	TRBJ2-7	TRBD1	NA	TGTGCCACCCGGACAGGGTACGAGCAGTACTTC	CATRTGYEQYF
TRBV5-4	TRBJ2-2	NA	NA	TGTGCCAGCAGCTTGGGAGCGGCAGCCGGGGAGCTGTTTTTT	CASSLGAAAGELFF
TRBV4-1	TRBJ2-5	TRBD2	NA	TGCGCCAGCAGCCAGAGGACTAGCGGGGACGCGCTCCAAGAGACCCAGTACTTC	CASSQRTSGDALQETQYF
TRBV11-2	TRBJ2-2	TRBD1	NA	TGTGCCAGCAGCTTATCCCCCGGGACAGGGAGCACCGGGGAGCTGTTTTTT	CASSLSPGTGSTGELFF
TRBV19	TRBJ2-1	TRBD2	NA	TGTGCCAGTAGTAGGGGACTAGCGGTAAATGAGCAGTTCTTC	CASSRGLAVNEQFF
TRBV11-1	TRBJ1-1	NA	once	TGTGCCAGCAGTGAACGACCGAGAAACACTGAAGCTTTCTTT	CASSERPRNTEAFF
TRBV13	TRBJ2-1	TRBD1	NA	TGTGCCAGCAGCCCAAGGACAGGGGGCATTGAGCAGTTCTTC	CASSPRTGGIEQFF
TRBV11-2	TRBJ2-5	NA	NA	TGTGCCAGCAGCCCCCCTCTAGCCTGGGAGACCCAGTACTTC	CASSPPLAWETQYF
TRBV5-4	TRBJ2-7	TRBD1	NA	TGTGCCAGCAGCCAGGGACAGGGGAAGGTCGAGCAGTACTTC	CASSQGQGKVEQYF
TRBV29-1	TRBJ2-7	TRBD1	NA	TGCAGCGTCGTAGACAGGGGGACGCCAAACCCGACGGTCGAGCAGTACTTC	CSVVDRGTPNPTVEQYF
TRBV11-2	TRBJ2-3	TRBD2	NA	TGTGCCAGCAGCTCTCGCGGGGGGCAGGGAGATACGCAGTATTTT	CASSSRGGQGDTQYF
TRBV2	TRBJ2-7	TRBD1	NA	TGTGCCAGCGCGGGACAGGGGGCGTACGAGCAGTACTTC	CASAGQGAYEQYF
TRBV14	TRBJ2-4	NA	NA	TGTGCCAGCAGCCGGTCGGGACTGGCCGACTACAAAAACATTCAGTACTTC	CASSRSGLADYKNIQYF
TRBV11-2	TRBJ2-7	TRBD2	NA	TGTGCCAGCAGCTTAACGGGGGGTATCTACGAGCAGTACTTC	CASSLTGGIYEQYF
TRBV4-3	TRBJ2-7	NA	NA	TGCGCCAGCAGCCGGAGTAGGGACTCATACGAGCAGTACTTC	CASSRSRDSYEQYF